This T cell receptor (beta chain) was obtained from a study of cytomegalovirus exposure and HLA in healthy donors. For this clone: Its specificity is not known.

The CDR3 loop spans 14 amino acids. With V trimmed by 9 bases and J by 5 bases, 11 bases remained unmatched. Germline V gene sequence: CDR1 SGHRS, CDR2 YFSETQ. The PCR ran on 60 Vbeta and 13 Jbeta primers. The assay was immunoSEQ multiplex PCR, and TCRdb's table has in-frame clones only and misses some. The sample comprises about 130,000 clones, 65% to 85% of which are singletons, and around 4% rests with the top ten. Overall study findings and caveats: Most sequenced TCRs were rare (though some public TCRs occurred in many donors). In an earlier analysis, in roughly 600 donors, most V segments appeared productive either ~90% or ~30% of the time. An Asian-associated ancestry cluster reportedly showed fewer N-insertions than the roughly 670-donor mean in a later analysis. Prediction of most subjects' HLA-A and HLA-B alleles by TCR beta sequences was reportedly accurate.

The clonotype was recovered from a man younger than 30 in good health and CMV-seropositive. The sequenced material came from PBMCs. The chain carries TRBV5-1 and TRBJ2-7; TRBD1 agrees at 10 bases. The CDR3 sequence is CATTSGTGANEQYF. CDR3 sequence (DNA): TGCGCCACGACTTCCGGGACAGGGGCCAACGAGCAGTACTTC.